This T cell receptor beta chain was observed in a study of blood T cell repertoires in COVID-19. Study as a whole: Sites in the United States, Italy and Spain provided acute and convalescent COVID-19 samples. PBMCs, B-cell-depleted T cells, or T cells provided the cDNA or gDNA that made up the material.

This CDR3 is 14 amino acids long. V was clipped by 3 bases and J by 4 bases, with 12 bases between them. Per the germline V gene, CDR1 is KGHSH and CDR2 is LQKENI. Study processing details: Reference gene primer amplification gave estimated nucleated cell counts. Some clones are missing from TCRdb's copy, which holds only in-frame ones; the method was immunoSEQ multiplex PCR. The V and J calls and clone size come from that table; D and trimming were worked out from the DNA. The sample lists 100,000 to 150,000 clones; 80% to 90% were seen once. In Cohort 3, a recovered donor had either two negative PCRs, clearance, or symptom resolution.

Sample: PBMCs or T cells enriched from blood (not recorded which). This rearrangement joins TRBV18 to TRBJ1-1, with D maybe TRBD1 (5 bases). The source is a woman aged 45-60 years who had recovered from COVID-19. The CDR3 region is CASSPMGQGTEAFF. The CDR3 DNA is TGTGCCAGCTCACCTATGGGTCAGGGCACTGAAGCTTTCTTT.